Presented here are 23 T cell receptor beta chains from one specimen sequenced in a study of chemoradiotherapy in HPV16-positive cancers. Some clones are missing from TCRdb's copy, which holds only in-frame ones; the method was immunoSEQ multiplex PCR. The sample has some 12,000 clones; around 85% are singletons. This material was acquired from a patient who underwent chemoradiotherapy. Every receptor here comes from a human donor with HPV-associated anogenital cancer.

This sequence joins TRBV29-1 and TRBJ2-7; 10 bases agree with TRBD1. Germline CDR1 reads SQVTM; CDR2 reads ANQGSEA. This CDR3 is built from 14 residues. The ends lost 0 bases at V and 4 bases at J; junction bases unmatched: 3. In nucleotides, the CDR3 is TGCAGCGTTGAAGATTCGGACAGGGGGTACGAGCAGTACTTC. Translated, it gives CSVEDSDRGYEQYF.

This chain connects TRBV9 to TRBJ1-3; D not resolved. CDR1 is SGDLS and CDR2 is YYNGEE in the germline V gene. The V and J ends lost 3 bases and 1 base respectively, with 11 bases between them. This CDR3 has 15 residues. CDR3 nucleotides: TGTGCCAGCAGCGCCGCCCCTTCGTCTGGAAACACCATATATTTT. It translates to CASSAAPSSGNTIYF.

This chain uses TRBV6-1 with TRBJ1-2, with D maybe TRBD1 (6 bases). The CDR3 has 13 amino acids. CDR1 and CDR2 from the germline V gene are MNHNS and SASEGT. The ends were cut back, 2 bases at V and 7 bases at J, with 11 bases in the middle. This chain's CDR3 is CASSEQGSSGYTF. The DNA for the CDR3 is TGTGCCAGCAGTGAACAGGGGAGTAGTGGCTACACCTTC.

The J gene is TRBJ1-4, the V gene TRBV6-5, with D maybe TRBD1 (6 bases). V was pared by 5 bases and J by 3 bases, with 13 bases between. The CDR3 is made up of 15 amino acids. Germline V gene data show CDR1 as MNHEY and CDR2 as SVGAGI. The CDR3 DNA sequence: TGTGCCAGCAGTCCCCGGACAGCTGCTAATGAAAAACTGTTTTTT. The encoded protein is CASSPRTAANEKLFF.

The chain has TRBV30 and TRBJ1-5, with D possibly being TRBD1 (5 bases). V gave up 0 bases and J gave up 0 bases, with 18 bases separating them. Germline-derived CDR1 and CDR2 are GTSNPN and SVGIG (reference sequence). The CDR3 is 18 amino acids. CDR3 in DNA: TGTGCCTGGAGTGTACGTTGGGGGAAGGAGAATAGCAATCAGCCCCAGCATTTT. Its translation: CAWSVRWGKENSNQPQHF.

The chain couples TRBV4-3 to TRBJ2-5, with 7 bases aligning to TRBD2. Germline trimming cut 0 bases from V and 4 bases from J; bases unmatched to any gene: 5. The germline gives CDR1 LGHNA, CDR2 YSLEER. This CDR3 is built from 15 residues. CDR3 protein: CASSQDLAGPETQYF. CDR3 DNA sequence: TGCGCCAGCAGCCAAGACTTAGCGGGCCCAGAGACCCAGTACTTC.

This clone was detected only a few times. The rearrangement uses TRBV5-1 and TRBJ2-3, with 9 bases aligning to TRBD2. The CDR3 runs to 14 residues. V lost 6 bases, J lost 1 base, and 3 bases stayed unmatched. The V gene's germline CDR1 is SGHRS and CDR2 YFSETQ. The CDR3 protein is CASTSGAGTDTQYF. The CDR3 region has the DNA TGCGCCAGCACTAGCGGGGCGGGCACAGATACGCAGTATTTT.

V and J are TRBV5-1 and TRBJ1-5; 7 bases fit TRBD1. The CDR3 has 13 residues. J was trimmed by 5 bases and V by 4 bases; bases with no gene match: 3. CDR1 is SGHRS, CDR2 YFSETQ, per germline. This CDR3 reads CASSPDRDQPQHF. CDR3 in DNA: TGCGCCAGCAGCCCAGACAGGGATCAGCCCCAGCATTTT.

The genes are TRBV7-9 and TRBJ2-1; D remains ambiguous. This CDR3 contains 14 residues. V lost 5 bases and J lost 3, with 11 bases in between. From germline, CDR1 is SEHNR and CDR2 FQNEAQ (reference sequence). CDR3 sequence reads: CASSGWVGYNEQFF. DNA for the CDR3: TGTGCCAGCAGCGGGTGGGTTGGCTACAATGAGCAGTTCTTC. Complete variable domain (other parts from reference TRBV7-9 and TRBJ2-1): DTGVSQNPRHKITKRGQNVTFRCDPISEHNRLYWYRQTLGQGPEFLTYFQNEAQLEKSRLLSDRFSAERPKGSFSTLEIQRTEQGDSAMYLCASSGWVGYNEQFFGPGTRLTVL.

This clone was seen more than once but under ten times. The chain recombines TRBV7-8 with TRBJ2-7; D uncertain. The germline V and J ends were trimmed by 5 bases and 0 bases, with 11 bases remaining between them. Germline assignment: CDR1 SGHVS and CDR2 FQNEAQ. This CDR3 has 14 residues. The CDR3 DNA reads TGTGCCAGCAGCCCCTTCGGAGACTCCTACGAGCAGTACTTC. This gives the protein CASSPFGDSYEQYF.

V gene TRBV19 combines with J gene TRBJ2-1, with a weak D call TRBD2 (5 bases). CDR1 is LNHDA and CDR2 is SQIVND in the germline V gene (reference sequence). Trimming stripped 5 bases from V and 8 bases from J, with 19 bases between. The CDR3 contains 15 residues. DNA of the CDR3: TGTGCCAGTAGTTTACACCCGGGAAGAGGCGATGAGCAGTTCTTC. As protein: CASSLHPGRGDEQFF.

This chain links TRBV2 with TRBJ1-2; a weak D match, TRBD1 (5 bases). The V end was cut by 7 bases, the J end by 3 bases, with 12 bases between. Germline V gene lookup returns CDR1 SNHLY and CDR2 FYNNEI. The CDR3 contains 13 residues. The DNA of the CDR3 is TGTGCCAGCACCTTACAGGACTACTATGGCTACACCTTC. Translated: CASTLQDYYGYTF.

The J gene is TRBJ1-2, the V gene TRBV2; perhaps TRBD1 as D (5 bases). CDR3 length equals 12 residues. Germline CDR1 is SNHLY and CDR2 is FYNNEI. V dropped 4 bases and J dropped 6 bases, with 9 bases sitting between them. CDR3 sequence: CASSVGLHGYTF. The CDR3 nucleotides read TGTGCCAGCAGTGTGGGGCTCCATGGCTACACCTTC.

The chain has TRBV11-3 and TRBJ2-2; D uncertain. The CDR3 is made up of 13 amino acids. Germline-derived CDR1 and CDR2 are SGHNT and YENEEA. V dropped 3 bases and J dropped 7 bases, with 9 bases sitting between them. For the CDR3, the DNA is TGTGCCAGCAGCTTGGAAAGGCACGGGGAGCTGTTTTTT. This sequence encodes CASSLERHGELFF.

J is TRBJ2-3 and V is TRBV6-4, with 8 bases lining up with TRBD2. The V gene's germline CDR1 is MRHNA and CDR2 SNTAGT. The ends lost 2 bases at V and 0 bases at J; junction bases unmatched: 4. The CDR3 loop spans 16 amino acids. CDR3 coding DNA: TGTGCCAGCAGTGACGTGGCGGGGGGCAGCACAGATACGCAGTATTTT. It is translated as CASSDVAGGSTDTQYF.

Only a few counts were recorded for this clone. The chain has TRBV7-8 and TRBJ2-2; D perhaps matches TRBD1 (5 bases). CDR3 length: 14 amino acids. Germline CDR1 and CDR2: SGHVS and FQNEAQ. V lost 3 bases, J lost 3 bases, and 8 bases lay in between. CDR3 region: CASSFDSHTGELFF. CDR3 sequence (DNA): TGTGCCAGCAGCTTCGACAGCCACACCGGGGAGCTGTTTTTT. The whole variable domain, remainder taken from reference TRBV7-8 and TRBJ2-2, is GAGVSQSPRYKVAKRGQDVALRCDPISGHVSLFWYQQALGQGPEFLTYFQNEAQLDKSGLPSDRFFAERPEGSVSTLKIQRTQQEDSAVYLCASSFDSHTGELFFGEGSRLTVL.

V and J are TRBV10-3 and TRBJ1-1; D possibly corresponds to TRBD1 (6 bases). Trimming shortened V by 4 bases and J by 3 bases, and 15 bases separated the two germline ends. CDR1 ENHRY and CDR2 SYGVKD come from the germline V gene. This CDR3 is 15 amino acids long. In DNA form, the CDR3 reads TGTGCCATCAGTGCCCCGGACAGAGGCGACACTGAAGCTTTCTTT. Amino acids: CAISAPDRGDTEAFF.

V and J are TRBV28 and TRBJ1-6; D is possibly TRBD1 (5 bases). CDR1 is MDHEN and CDR2 is SYDVKM in the germline V gene. This CDR3 has 12 amino acids. The germline V and J ends were trimmed by 6 bases and 6 bases, with 6 bases remaining between them. CDR3 amino acids: CASRGPNSPLHF. DNA of the CDR3: TGTGCCAGCAGGGGGCCTAATTCACCCCTCCACTTT.

The V and J genes are TRBV30 and TRBJ2-5; D unclear. CDR3 length: 14 residues. The V gene lost 6 bases and the J gene lost 2 bases, with 16 bases spanning the gap. Germline assignment: CDR1 GTSNPN and CDR2 SVGIG (reference sequence). CDR3 bases: TGTGCCTGCGACGGTTCCCCCAATCAAGAGACCCAGTACTTC. Its translation is CACDGSPNQETQYF.

This rearrangement joins TRBV5-1 to TRBJ2-6; 7 bases line up with TRBD1. Trimming cost V 2 bases and J 4 bases; bases outside gene matches: 6. This CDR3 has 16 amino acids. Germline assignment: CDR1 SGHRS and CDR2 YFSETQ. The CDR3 is CASSFRGLEGANVLTF. CDR3 sequence (DNA): TGCGCCAGCAGCTTTAGGGGGCTAGAGGGGGCCAACGTCCTGACTTTC. Combining the CDR3 with reference TRBV5-1 and TRBJ2-6 gives the whole variable domain KAGVTQTPRYLIKTRGQQVTLSCSPISGHRSVSWYQQTPGQGLQFLFEYFSETQRNKGNFPGRFSGRQFSNSRSEMNVSTLELGDSALYLCASSFRGLEGANVLTFGAGSRLTVL.

The rearrangement joins TRBV25-1 to TRBJ2-5, with a possible D match to TRBD2 (6 bases). V was clipped by 3 bases and J by 5 bases, with 16 bases between them. The CDR3 has 15 amino acids. The germline CDR1 and CDR2 sequences are MGHDK and SYGVNS. The CDR3: CASSDWAGSGETQYF. In DNA, the CDR3 is TGTGCCAGCAGTGATTGGGCGGGGTCGGGTGAGACCCAGTACTTC.

The V gene is TRBV30, the J gene TRBJ1-2, with TRBD1 identical over 9 bases. CDR1 and CDR2 from the germline V gene are GTSNPN and SVGIG (reference sequence). Trimming at V came to 3 bases and at J to 5 bases, leaving 7 bases not matched to a gene. CDR3 length: 14 residues. CDR3 nucleotide sequence: TGTGCCTGGAGCTCACAGGGGGCTGGTTATGGCTACACCTTC. This encodes CAWSSQGAGYGYTF.

The rearrangement joins TRBV28 to TRBJ2-7; D is undetermined. The V and J ends lost 4 bases and 3 bases respectively, with 10 bases between them. Germline assignment: CDR1 MDHEN and CDR2 SYDVKM. This CDR3 has 13 residues. The CDR3 spells CASSYFERYEQYF. As DNA, the CDR3 is TGTGCCAGCAGTTATTTCGAACGCTACGAGCAGTACTTC.